These T cell receptor beta chains were read from a single sample in a study of cytomegalovirus exposure and HLA in healthy donors. Produced via immunoSEQ multiplex PCR; TCRdb's table is partial and in-frame only. The repertoire holds around 180,000 clones, with 84% as singletons. Sequencing was done on a sample of PBMCs. Receptors were obtained from a girl between 5 and 17 years old in good health and CMV-seropositive. Both conserved end residues are part of each CDR3. The order of the fields is J gene, V gene, CDR3 protein.

J: TRBJ1-2
V: TRBV9
CDR3: CASSVGTGYYTF

J: TRBJ1-1
V: TRBV7-9
CDR3: CSSSLSVNTEAFF

J: TRBJ1-1
V: TRBV19
CDR3: CATEDRPMNTEAFF

J: TRBJ2-1
V: TRBV18
CDR3: CASSLGQGAYNEQFF

J: TRBJ2-7
V: TRBV27
CDR3: CASSVGGTYEQYF

J: TRBJ1-1
V: TRBV21-1
CDR3: CGDRDNEAFF

J: TRBJ2-7
V: TRBV7-3
CDR3: CASSLGLAYEQYF

J: TRBJ2-7
V: TRBV9
CDR3: CASSVDGSGYEQYF

J: TRBJ1-2
V: TRBV4-1
CDR3: CASSQVGGTWNYGYTF

J: TRBJ2-3
V: TRBV9
CDR3: CASSVDSGTDTQYF

J: TRBJ2-7
V: TRBV9
CDR3: CASSVVPGGKYEQYF

J: TRBJ2-5
V: TRBV9
CDR3: CASSVAPLAGAFQETQYF

J: TRBJ1-1
V: TRBV11-2
CDR3: CASSLRTTGRGSTEAFF

J: TRBJ1-2
V: TRBV5-1
CDR3: CASRPPNRGNYGYTF

J: TRBJ1-2
V: TRBV7-2
CDR3: CASSLVARYGYTF

J: TRBJ1-5
V: TRBV2
CDR3: CASRRTGGVGPWQPQHF

J: TRBJ2-3
V: TRBV6-1
CDR3: CASREGVVDTQYF

J: TRBJ1-5
V: TRBV7-2
CDR3: CASSIRQGPLNQPQHF